This paragraph reports one T cell receptor (beta chain). This clonotype came up many times. Its cognate antigen has yet to be identified. Base qualities are not provided; no much larger clone lies one nucleotide away. The data were obtained in a study of T cells in Graves' hyperthyroidism and ophthalmopathy (dated by TCRdb to between 2017 and 2020). Background for the entire study: Peripheral blood samples were taken at the time of initial diagnosis, prior to any treatment. TCR V-J signatures able to tell the groups apart were searched for in a discovery cohort of more than 90 patients, of whom 43 had Graves' ophthalmopathy and around 58 had stable Graves' hyperthyroidism. An independent validation cohort of under 20 hyperthyroidism patients and approximately 17 patients who later progressed to ophthalmopathy tested prospective prediction of ophthalmopathy. The 100 discovery patients were divided at random into training and test sets in a 7:3 ratio. In over five Graves' hyperthyroidism patients, the study also compared T-cell repertoires from thyroid tissue with T-cell repertoires from blood. After blood sampling, hyperthyroidism patients were treated with methimazole at a starting dose of 30 mg daily, and ophthalmopathy patients were treated with high-dose intravenous methylprednisolone. TCR Vbeta CDR3 sequencing of approximately 140 peripheral blood samples (43 ophthalmopathy, about 80 hyperthyroidism and approximately 17 progressor patients) is reported in the paper. Points the paper makes about the study in general: In cross-validation, a model built on a 13 V-J signature told ophthalmopathy apart from stable hyperthyroidism with 87.88% sensitivity and 81% to 82% specificity, and in testing the same model reached 80%/75%. No statistical method was used to set the sample size in advance, and investigators knew the group allocation. Most expanded thyroid clonotypes (frequency above 0.001) were also found in blood, which suggests that blood repertoires may mirror thyroid immune responses. In validation, progression to ophthalmopathy was predicted by the model with nearly 71% sensitivity and just over 72% specificity, a median of roughly six months before onset.

Based on the germline V gene, the CDR1 and CDR2 sequences are LGHNA and YSLEER. There are 17 amino acids in the CDR3, from cysteine to phenylalanine inclusive. Only the CDR3 part of the read is kept: 51 bases, read in frame from the first base. Trimming leaves V shorter by 0 bases and J shorter by 2 bases, with the junction holding 6 bases beyond the gene matches. The TCR beta CDR3 regions were amplified from the RNA transcripts. A first-round RT-PCR of the TCR CDR3 used the HTBI primer set with the Qiagen OneStep RT-PCR kit. Libraries were constructed in a second round of multiplex PCR, after which size selection and purification were performed. Libraries were sequenced paired-end with 100 bp reads on an Illumina HiSeq2000. In the source study's methods: SOAPnuke was used to process the raw data, throwing out any read that contained adapters or uncalled bases, had a mean Phred below 15, or lacked an exact constant-primer or identifier match. COPE v1.2.5 was used to merge the high-quality paired reads, and each unique nucleotide sequence was defined as a clonotype. Clonotypes were aligned to IMGT TRBV, TRBD and TRBJ reference segments using MiTCR v1.1. Only V-J combinations with frequency above 0.0001, covering roughly 99% of repertoires, were analysed. The TCS score was defined as the ratio of F50 (clonal expansion) to E x V (chaos), calculated using BLOSUM62-based TCRdist between CDR3 peptides within each V-J. Welch's t-statistics and random forest reduced roughly 500 V-J features to 13, which were used in a naive Bayes classifier (R e1071). TCRdb redid the processing of the public reads, applying fastp at Q25 and MiXCR, and retained in-frame beta chains. Each CDR3 protein gets just one entry, which takes the most common genes and DNA from the rows behind it. These V and J calls rely on TCRdb rather than the paper's analysis. This sample gives around 340,000 distinct CDR3 sequences in total; around a sixth of them show up just once. The top ten clones comprise around 15% of the sample.

Moderately to severely active disease, a Clinical Activity Score of at least 3, a NOSPECS grade of at least 4, and a duration under 3 months were present in ophthalmopathy patients. Any patient with an uncontrolled infection, another autoimmune disease, pregnancy or lactation was excluded. Clinical symptoms, serum thyroxine and TRAb, thyroid ultrasound, and orbital computed tomography formed the basis for the diagnoses. PBMCs were separated from 7.5 to 10 ml of fresh peripheral blood using Ficoll-Paque density gradient centrifugation. Trizol reagent was used to extract total RNA, and RNA quality was then checked on an Agilent 2100 Bioanalyzer.

Rearrangement joined TRBV4-3 to TRBJ2-5; 10 bases in between match TRBD2. The sequenced material came from blood. This receptor was obtained from a woman aged 40 to 50 with Graves' ophthalmopathy. The CDR3 protein sequence reads: CASSQDLAGGLQETQYF. The DNA sequence is given as TGCGCCAGCAGCCAAGATTTAGCGGGAGGCCTACAAGAGACCCAGTACTTC.